Shown below are 25 T cell receptor beta chains from a single sample sequenced in a study of cytomegalovirus exposure and HLA in healthy donors. In the PCR, 60 Vbeta and 13 Jbeta primers were used. Profiling relied on immunoSEQ multiplex PCR, and the TCRdb table lists in-frame clones only, not all of them. The table lists 150,000 to 200,000 clones, roughly 75% of them singletons. The sample was PBMCs. These TCRs come from a male donor in good health and CMV-seronegative.

The chain is built from TRBV5-1 and TRBJ2-3; 9 nucleotides line up with TRBD1. CDR1 is SGHRS, CDR2 YFSETQ, per germline. The V segment lost 4 bases and the J segment 3 bases; nucleotides outside the gene matches: 6. The CDR3 contains 15 residues. CDR3 nucleotide sequence: TGCGCCAGCAGCATCGGACAGGGGAGTACAGATACGCAGTATTTT. Translating it yields CASSIGQGSTDTQYF.

This clone was found a few times. The rearrangement uses TRBV6-1 and TRBJ1-2; D might be TRBD1 (6 bases). CDR1 and CDR2 from the germline V gene are MNHNS and SASEGT. CDR3 length equals 14 residues. V dropped 7 bases and J dropped 5 bases, with 17 bases sitting between them. The CDR3 loop reads CASTLTGLNYGYTF. CDR3 coding DNA: TGTGCCAGCACCTTGACAGGACTTAATTATGGCTACACCTTC.

The DNA for the CDR3 is TGTGCCAGCAGCCTTTCGGGGGGCCTTGGGGAGACCCAGTACTTC. Its protein product is CASSLSGGLGETQYF. The chain couples TRBV7-9 to TRBJ2-5; TRBD2 is a possible D gene (7 bases). Germline CDR1 reads SEHNR; CDR2 reads FQNEAQ (reference sequence). The V gene lost 5 bases and the J gene lost 5 bases, with 18 bases spanning the gap. The CDR3 totals 15 residues.

V and J are TRBV9 and TRBJ1-1, with 8 bases aligning to TRBD1. Losses at the gene ends were 2 bases for V and 1 base for J; bases not matched to a gene: 16. The germline V gene has CDR1 SGDLS and CDR2 YYNGEE. The CDR3 extends over 19 amino acids. The CDR3 DNA reads as TGTGCCAGCAGCGTGGGATTCGGAGGGACAGGAGGTGGGAACACTGAAGCTTTCTTT. This sequence encodes CASSVGFGGTGGGNTEAFF.

This clone was picked up a small number of times. This CDR3 reads CASSDKQETQYF. DNA of the CDR3: TGTGCCAGCTCAGACAAACAAGAGACCCAGTACTTC. This rearrangement joins TRBV18 to TRBJ2-5; D gene uncertain. V lost 5 bases to trimming and J lost 2 bases, with 6 bases between them. Per the germline V gene, CDR1 is KGHSH and CDR2 is LQKENI. CDR3 length equals 12 residues.

The chain is built from TRBV9 and TRBJ2-7; D not certain. The CDR3 runs to 16 residues. Germline V gene data show CDR1 as SGDLS and CDR2 as YYNGEE. The V gene lost 0 bases and the J gene lost 0 bases, with 13 bases spanning the gap. Here the CDR3 reads CASSVGATRSSYEQYF. CDR3 nucleotides: TGTGCCAGCAGCGTAGGAGCGACGCGTAGCTCCTACGAGCAGTACTTC.

Concerning this clone itself: The junction does not match germline at one end; this may be a read error. The chain has TRBV11-2 and TRBJ1-2; a possible D gene is TRBD1 (6 bases). The CDR3 is 14 amino acids. The germline V gene has CDR1 SGHAT and CDR2 FQNNGV. This CDR3 reads CASSLGDTGNGCTF. The CDR3 DNA reads TGTGCCAGCAGCTTAGGTGATACAGGGAATGGCTGCACCTTC.

The V and J genes are TRBV27 and TRBJ2-5; D is ambiguous. V was pared by 5 bases and J by 2 bases, with 9 bases between. CDR1 is MNHEY, CDR2 SMNVEV, per germline (reference sequence). The CDR3 extends over 13 amino acids. CDR3 protein: CASSETGQETQYF. Written as DNA, the CDR3 is TGTGCCAGCAGTGAGACTGGACAAGAGACCCAGTACTTC.

This sequence joins TRBV12-5 and TRBJ2-7; D might be TRBD1 (6 bases). The CDR3 has 17 amino acids. Trimming pared 6 bases from V and 1 base from J, leaving 22 bases between. Germline-derived CDR1 and CDR2 are LGHNT and FRNRAP. CDR3 in DNA: TGTGCTAGTGGCCACCCCACGGACAGAGGGCTTTCCTACGAGCAGTACTTC. Translated: CASGHPTDRGLSYEQYF.

The V and J genes are TRBV6-1 and TRBJ1-2; no reliable D call. Germline V lookup: CDR1 MNHNS, CDR2 SASEGT. The CDR3 spans 12 residues. Trimming stripped 6 bases from V and 2 bases from J, with 7 bases between. This chain's CDR3 is CASSRINYGYTF. The CDR3 coding sequence is TGTGCCAGCAGCAGGATCAACTATGGCTACACCTTC.

This clone was observed once. This chain links TRBV5-1 with TRBJ1-5; maybe TRBD1 (5 bases). Germline loops: CDR1 SGHRS, CDR2 YFSETQ. Trimming left V 4 bases short and J 1 base short, with 27 bases between. CDR3 length: 20 amino acids. CDR3 region: CASSLTDLQVGRRSNQPQHF. Written as DNA, the CDR3 is TGCGCCAGCAGCCTGACGGACCTACAGGTTGGGCGCAGGAGCAATCAGCCCCAGCATTTT.

This chain uses TRBV5-1 with TRBJ2-1; 8 bases are shared with TRBD2. V gave up 0 bases and J gave up 4 bases; unmatched junction bases: 3. Germline CDR1 and CDR2: SGHRS and YFSETQ. The CDR3 has 15 residues. In DNA form, the CDR3 reads TGCGCCAGCAGCTTGGGGACTAGCCAGTACAATGAGCAGTTCTTC. This translates into CASSLGTSQYNEQFF. Filled out from reference TRBV5-1 and TRBJ2-1, the complete variable domain reads KAGVTQTPRYLIKTRGQQVTLSCSPISGHRSVSWYQQTPGQGLQFLFEYFSETQRNKGNFPGRFSGRQFSNSRSEMNVSTLELGDSALYLCASSLGTSQYNEQFFGPGTRLTVL.

The rearrangement uses TRBV27 and TRBJ1-5; 8 positions match TRBD1. The CDR3 length is 15 residues. Germline CDR1 reads MNHEY; CDR2 reads SMNVEV (reference sequence). V trimming: 4 bases; J trimming: 2 bases; junction bases outside the gene matches: 4. The CDR3 sequence is CASSWTGLGNQPQHF. For the CDR3, the DNA is TGTGCCAGCAGTTGGACAGGGCTCGGCAATCAGCCCCAGCATTTT.

This clone appeared a few times. The gene calls are TRBV6-5 and TRBJ1-5; D is perhaps TRBD1 (6 bases). Germline V gene sequence: CDR1 MNHEY, CDR2 SVGAGI. Trimming pared 6 bases from V and 4 bases from J, leaving 10 bases between. CDR3 length equals 13 residues. The CDR3 here is CASRATGNQPQHF. For the CDR3, the DNA is TGTGCCAGCAGGGCTACAGGGAATCAGCCCCAGCATTTT.

J is TRBJ1-2 and V is TRBV5-1; 12 bases are a match to TRBD1. Germline CDR1 SGHRS, CDR2 YFSETQ. The junction had 6 bases not matched to a gene; V was cut back by 3 bases and J by 9 bases. The CDR3 is 14 amino acids. CDR3 sequence: CASSSPGQGASYTF. CDR3 coding DNA: TGCGCCAGCAGCTCACCGGGACAGGGGGCCAGCTACACCTTC. Full variable domain (outside the CDR3, taken from reference TRBV5-1 and TRBJ1-2): KAGVTQTPRYLIKTRGQQVTLSCSPISGHRSVSWYQQTPGQGLQFLFEYFSETQRNKGNFPGRFSGRQFSNSRSEMNVSTLELGDSALYLCASSSPGQGASYTFGSGTRLTVV.

The J gene is TRBJ2-7, the V gene TRBV19; D possibly corresponds to TRBD1 (7 bases). Germline lookup yields CDR1 LNHDA and CDR2 SQIVND (reference sequence). Between the trimmed V and J ends, which lost 5 bases and 0 bases, there was a span of 11 bases. The CDR3 spans 14 residues. CDR3 in DNA: TGTGCCAGTAGTCTTCAGGGGGGCTCCTACGAGCAGTACTTC. It encodes CASSLQGGSYEQYF.

The chain employs TRBV28 and TRBJ2-7; a possible D gene is TRBD1 (5 bases). From germline, CDR1 is MDHEN and CDR2 SYDVKM. Trimming removed 5 bases from V and 2 bases from J, with 13 bases in between. There are 14 residues in the CDR3. The CDR3 here is CASSPQGSTYEQYF. CDR3 DNA: TGTGCCAGCAGTCCCCAGGGTTCGACCTACGAGCAGTACTTC.

This chain joins TRBV6-5 and TRBJ2-1; 9 bases align to TRBD2. CDR3 size: 13 residues. With V trimmed by 5 bases and J by 6 bases, 2 bases remained unmatched. Germline lookup yields CDR1 MNHEY and CDR2 SVGAGI. This CDR3 reads CASSGSGGNEQFF. Here the CDR3 DNA reads TGTGCCAGCAGTGGTAGCGGGGGCAATGAGCAGTTCTTC.

The CDR3 DNA reads TGTGCCAGCAGCTTAGTTAGTTGGTATGGCTACACCTTC. The encoded protein is CASSLVSWYGYTF. The chain combines TRBV7-7 with TRBJ1-2; D call uncertain. CDR3 length: 13 residues. Germline V gene lookup returns CDR1 SSHAT and CDR2 FNYEAQ (reference sequence). Trimming shortened V by 1 base and J by 5 bases, and 8 bases separated the two germline ends.

The chain uses TRBV13 and TRBJ2-7; 8 bases are shared with TRBD1. The CDR3 is 17 residues long. Germline V gene sequence: CDR1 PRHDT, CDR2 FYEKMQ (reference sequence). The ends lost 0 bases at V and 4 bases at J; junction bases unmatched: 11. CDR3 DNA: TGTGCCAGCAGCTTAGGGAGTATGGGACAGGAGTTTTACGAGCAGTACTTC. Translation: CASSLGSMGQEFYEQYF.

The chain links TRBV9 to TRBJ1-2; D unresolved. CDR3 length: 14 amino acids. Per germline, CDR1 SGDLS and CDR2 YYNGEE. V lost 0 bases to trimming and J lost 4 bases, with 10 bases between them. The CDR3 nucleotides read TGTGCCAGCAGCGTAGCAGGAGGGATCTATGGCTACACCTTC. It translates to CASSVAGGIYGYTF.

The V call is TRBV28, the J call TRBJ1-2; 9 bases fit TRBD1. There are 14 residues in the CDR3. V lost 6 bases and J lost 4; bases outside the gene matches: 6. From germline, CDR1 is MDHEN and CDR2 SYDVKM. The chain's CDR3 is CASRDGQGRYGYTF. Written as DNA, the CDR3 is TGTGCCAGCAGGGATGGACAGGGGCGCTATGGCTACACCTTC.

This chain connects TRBV7-9 to TRBJ2-1, with 16 bases that match TRBD2. Germline V gives CDR1 SEHNR, CDR2 FQNEAQ (reference sequence). Losses at the gene ends were 5 bases for V and 13 bases for J; bases not matched to a gene: 11. CDR3 length: 16 amino acids. The CDR3 bases are TGTGCCAGCAGCCCTCAGGGGACTAGCGGGAGGGCGTCCCAGTTCTTC. The encoded protein is CASSPQGTSGRASQFF.

V and J are TRBV10-3 and TRBJ2-5; TRBD1 agrees at 7 bases. Germline values: CDR1 ENHRY, CDR2 SYGVKD. The CDR3 totals 13 residues. Germline trimming cut 7 bases from V and 1 base from J; bases unmatched to any gene: 3. The DNA of the CDR3 is TGTGCCATCACCGGGGACAGCCAAGAGACCCAGTACTTC. Translated, it gives CAITGDSQETQYF.

This chain connects TRBV28 to TRBJ2-1, with 8 nucleotides matching TRBD2. Germline V CDR1 and CDR2: MDHEN, SYDVKM. The CDR3 runs to 20 residues. Losses at the gene ends were 4 bases for V and 4 bases for J; bases not matched to a gene: 21. CDR3 in DNA: TGTGCCAGCAGTTATCCCGGGGTATTGTTCTCTAGCGGGCGGTACAATGAGCAGTTCTTC. This codes for CASSYPGVLFSSGRYNEQFF.